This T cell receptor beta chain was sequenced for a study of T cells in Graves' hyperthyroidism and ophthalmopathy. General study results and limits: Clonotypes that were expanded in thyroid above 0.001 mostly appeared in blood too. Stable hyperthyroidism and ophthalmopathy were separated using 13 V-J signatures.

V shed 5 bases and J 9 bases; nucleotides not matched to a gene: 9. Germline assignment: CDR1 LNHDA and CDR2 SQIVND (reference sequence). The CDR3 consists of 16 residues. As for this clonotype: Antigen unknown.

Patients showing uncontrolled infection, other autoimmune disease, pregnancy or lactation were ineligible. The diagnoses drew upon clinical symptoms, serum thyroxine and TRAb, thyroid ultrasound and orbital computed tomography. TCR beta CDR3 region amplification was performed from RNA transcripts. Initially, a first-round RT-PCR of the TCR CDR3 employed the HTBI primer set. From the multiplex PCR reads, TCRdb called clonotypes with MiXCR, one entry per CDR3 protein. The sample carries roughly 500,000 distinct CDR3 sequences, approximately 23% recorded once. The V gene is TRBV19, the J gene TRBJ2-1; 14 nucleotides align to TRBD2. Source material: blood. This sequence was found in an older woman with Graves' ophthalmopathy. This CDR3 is CASSPGLAGERSEQFF. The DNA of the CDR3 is TGTGCCAGTAGTCCGGGACTAGCGGGAGAGCGGAGTGAGCAGTTCTTC.